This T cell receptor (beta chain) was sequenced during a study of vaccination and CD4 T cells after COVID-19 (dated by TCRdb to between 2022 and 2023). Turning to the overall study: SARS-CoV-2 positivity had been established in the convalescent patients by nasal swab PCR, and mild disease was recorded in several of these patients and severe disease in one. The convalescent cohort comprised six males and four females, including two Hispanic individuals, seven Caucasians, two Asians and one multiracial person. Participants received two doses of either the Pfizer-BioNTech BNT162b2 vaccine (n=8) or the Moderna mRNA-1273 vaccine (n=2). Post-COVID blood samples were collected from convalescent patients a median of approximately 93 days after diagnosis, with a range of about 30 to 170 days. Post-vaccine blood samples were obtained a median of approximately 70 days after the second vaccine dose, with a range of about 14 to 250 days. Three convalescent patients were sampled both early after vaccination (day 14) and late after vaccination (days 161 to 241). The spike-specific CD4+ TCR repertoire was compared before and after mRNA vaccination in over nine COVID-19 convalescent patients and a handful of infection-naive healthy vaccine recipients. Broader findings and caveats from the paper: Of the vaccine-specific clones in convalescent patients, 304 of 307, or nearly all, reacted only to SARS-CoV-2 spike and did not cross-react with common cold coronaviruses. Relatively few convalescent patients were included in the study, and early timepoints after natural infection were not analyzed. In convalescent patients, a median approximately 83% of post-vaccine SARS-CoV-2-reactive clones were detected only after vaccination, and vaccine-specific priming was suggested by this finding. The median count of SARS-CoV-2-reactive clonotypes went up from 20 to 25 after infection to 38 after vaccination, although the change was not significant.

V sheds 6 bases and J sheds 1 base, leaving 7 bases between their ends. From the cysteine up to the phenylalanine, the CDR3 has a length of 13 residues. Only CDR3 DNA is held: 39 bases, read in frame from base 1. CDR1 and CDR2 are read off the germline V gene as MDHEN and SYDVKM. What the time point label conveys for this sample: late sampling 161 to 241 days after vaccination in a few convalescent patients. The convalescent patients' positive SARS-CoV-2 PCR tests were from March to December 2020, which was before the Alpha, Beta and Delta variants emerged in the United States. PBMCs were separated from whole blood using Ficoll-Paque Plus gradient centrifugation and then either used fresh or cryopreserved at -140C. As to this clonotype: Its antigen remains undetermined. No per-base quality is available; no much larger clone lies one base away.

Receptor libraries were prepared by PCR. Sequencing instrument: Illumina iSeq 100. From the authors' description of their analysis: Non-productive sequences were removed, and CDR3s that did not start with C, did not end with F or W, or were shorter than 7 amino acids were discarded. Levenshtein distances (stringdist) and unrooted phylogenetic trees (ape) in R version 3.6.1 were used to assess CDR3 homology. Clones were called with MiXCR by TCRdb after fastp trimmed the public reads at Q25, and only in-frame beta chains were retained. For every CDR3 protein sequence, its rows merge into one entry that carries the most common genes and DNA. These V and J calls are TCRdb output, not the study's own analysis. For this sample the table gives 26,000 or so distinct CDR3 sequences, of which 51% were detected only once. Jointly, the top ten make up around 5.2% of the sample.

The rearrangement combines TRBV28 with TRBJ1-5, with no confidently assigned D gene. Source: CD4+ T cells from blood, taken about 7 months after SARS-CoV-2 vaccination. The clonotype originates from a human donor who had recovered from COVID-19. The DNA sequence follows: TGTGCCAGCAGGGGTAGGAGCAATCAGCCCCAGCATTTT. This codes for CASRGRSNQPQHF.